The present T cell receptor (beta chain) was sequenced within a study of PD-1 and CTLA-4 blockade in melanoma. Profiling relied on immunoSEQ multiplex PCR, and the TCRdb table lists in-frame clones only, not all of them. The sample yields fewer than 20,000 clones, roughly two thirds seen once. Trimming removed 2 bases from V and 0 bases from J, with 7 bases in between. This CDR3 contains 14 residues. CDR1 and CDR2 from the germline V gene are SNHLY and FYNNEI. This TCR derives from a human donor with melanoma. The sequencing here drew on CD8+ T cells from peripheral blood, taken before anti-PD-1 treatment. This rearrangement joins TRBV2 to TRBJ1-1; D possibly corresponds to TRBD1 (5 bases). This CDR3 reads CASSERQLNTEAFF. The CDR3 nucleotides read TGTGCCAGCAGTGAAAGACAGCTGAACACTGAAGCTTTCTTT.